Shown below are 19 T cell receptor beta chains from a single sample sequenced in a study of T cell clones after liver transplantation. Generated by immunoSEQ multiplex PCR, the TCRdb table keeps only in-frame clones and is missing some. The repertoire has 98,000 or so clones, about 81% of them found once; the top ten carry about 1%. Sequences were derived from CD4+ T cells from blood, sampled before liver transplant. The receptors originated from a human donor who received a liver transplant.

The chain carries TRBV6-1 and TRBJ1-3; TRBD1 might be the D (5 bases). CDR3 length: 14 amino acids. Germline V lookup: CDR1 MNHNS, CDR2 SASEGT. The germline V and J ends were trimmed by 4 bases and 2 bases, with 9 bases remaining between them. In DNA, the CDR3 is TGTGCCAGCAGTGCCGGGGGGACTGGAAACACCATATATTTT. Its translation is CASSAGGTGNTIYF.

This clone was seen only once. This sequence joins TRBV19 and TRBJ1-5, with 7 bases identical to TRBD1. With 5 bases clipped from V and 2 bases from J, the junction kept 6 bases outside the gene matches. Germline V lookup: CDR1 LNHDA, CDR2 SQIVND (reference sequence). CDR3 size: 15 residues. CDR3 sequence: CASSRQGMGNQPQHF. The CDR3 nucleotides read TGTGCCAGTAGTCGACAGGGAATGGGCAATCAGCCCCAGCATTTT.

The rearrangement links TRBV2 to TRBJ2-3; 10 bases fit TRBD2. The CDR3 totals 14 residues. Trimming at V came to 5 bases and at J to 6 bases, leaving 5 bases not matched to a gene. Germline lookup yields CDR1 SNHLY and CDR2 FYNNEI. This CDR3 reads CASSRAGGQDTQYF. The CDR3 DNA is TGTGCCAGCAGTAGAGCGGGGGGGCAGGATACGCAGTATTTT.

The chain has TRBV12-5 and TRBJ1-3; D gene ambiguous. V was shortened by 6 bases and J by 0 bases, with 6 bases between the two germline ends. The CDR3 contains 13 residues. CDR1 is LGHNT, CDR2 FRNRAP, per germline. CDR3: CASGLSSGNTIYF. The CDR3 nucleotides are TGTGCTAGTGGCCTCTCCTCTGGAAACACCATATATTTT. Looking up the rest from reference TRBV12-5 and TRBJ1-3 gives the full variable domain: DARVTQTPRHKVTEMGQEVTMRCQPILGHNTVFWYRQTMMQGLELLAYFRNRAPLDDSGMPKDRFSAEMPDATLATLKIQPSEPRDSAVYFCASGLSSGNTIYFGEGSWLTVV.

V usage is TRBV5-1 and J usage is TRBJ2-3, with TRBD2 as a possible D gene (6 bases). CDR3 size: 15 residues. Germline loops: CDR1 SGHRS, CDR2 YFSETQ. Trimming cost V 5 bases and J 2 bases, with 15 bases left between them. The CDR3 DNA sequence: TGCGCCAGCAGTCTTAGGGGCGGGACCACAGATACGCAGTATTTT. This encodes CASSLRGGTTDTQYF.

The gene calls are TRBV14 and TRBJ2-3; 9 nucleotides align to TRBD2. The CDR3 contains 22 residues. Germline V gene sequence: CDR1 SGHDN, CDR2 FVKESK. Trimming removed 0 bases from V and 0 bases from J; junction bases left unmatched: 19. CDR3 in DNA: TGTGCCAGCAGCCAAGAAGGGGAGGAGCGACCCGGGACTAGCAGAAGCACAGATACGCAGTATTTT. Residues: CASSQEGEERPGTSRSTDTQYF.

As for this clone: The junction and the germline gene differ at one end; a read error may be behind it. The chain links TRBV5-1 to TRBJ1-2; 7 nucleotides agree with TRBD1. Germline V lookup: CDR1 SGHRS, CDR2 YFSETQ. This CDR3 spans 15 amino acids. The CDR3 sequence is CASRTGPGTNYGYTF. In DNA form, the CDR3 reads TGCGCCAGCAGGACAGGGCCAGGGACTAATTATGGCTACACCTTC.

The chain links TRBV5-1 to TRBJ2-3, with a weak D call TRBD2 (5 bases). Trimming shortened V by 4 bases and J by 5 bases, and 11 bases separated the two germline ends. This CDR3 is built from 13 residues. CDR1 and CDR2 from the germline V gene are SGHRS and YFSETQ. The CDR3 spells CASSLDGGDTQYF. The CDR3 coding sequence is TGCGCCAGCAGCCTCGACGGAGGAGATACGCAGTATTTT.

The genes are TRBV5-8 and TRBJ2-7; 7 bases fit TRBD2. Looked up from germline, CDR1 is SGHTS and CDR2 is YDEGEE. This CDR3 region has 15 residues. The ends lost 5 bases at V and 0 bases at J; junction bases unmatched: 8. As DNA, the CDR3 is TGTGCCAGCAGTTCCCAGGGAGGGAGCTCCTACGAGCAGTACTTC. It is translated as CASSSQGGSSYEQYF.

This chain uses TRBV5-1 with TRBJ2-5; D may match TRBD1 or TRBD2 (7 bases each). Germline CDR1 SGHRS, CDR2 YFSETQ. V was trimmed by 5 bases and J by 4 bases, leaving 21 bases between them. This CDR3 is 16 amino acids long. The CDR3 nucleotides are TGCGCCAGCAGTGGGACTACCGGGACAGTGGGAGAGACCCAGTACTTC. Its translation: CASSGTTGTVGETQYF.

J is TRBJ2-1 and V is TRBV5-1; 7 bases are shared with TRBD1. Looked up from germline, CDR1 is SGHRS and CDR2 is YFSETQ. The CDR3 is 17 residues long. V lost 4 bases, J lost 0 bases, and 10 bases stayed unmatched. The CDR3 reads CASSPLGQASSYNEQFF. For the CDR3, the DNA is TGCGCCAGCAGCCCCCTAGGACAGGCCAGCTCCTACAATGAGCAGTTCTTC. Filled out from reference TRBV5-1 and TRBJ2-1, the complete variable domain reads KAGVTQTPRYLIKTRGQQVTLSCSPISGHRSVSWYQQTPGQGLQFLFEYFSETQRNKGNFPGRFSGRQFSNSRSEMNVSTLELGDSALYLCASSPLGQASSYNEQFFGPGTRLTVL.

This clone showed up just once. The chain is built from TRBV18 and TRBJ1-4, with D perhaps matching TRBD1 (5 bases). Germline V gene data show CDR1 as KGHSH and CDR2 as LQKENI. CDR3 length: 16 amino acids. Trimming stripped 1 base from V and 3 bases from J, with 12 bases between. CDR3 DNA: TGTGCCAGCTCACCACGTCAGGGCAGCTCTAATGAAAAACTGTTTTTT. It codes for CASSPRQGSSNEKLFF.

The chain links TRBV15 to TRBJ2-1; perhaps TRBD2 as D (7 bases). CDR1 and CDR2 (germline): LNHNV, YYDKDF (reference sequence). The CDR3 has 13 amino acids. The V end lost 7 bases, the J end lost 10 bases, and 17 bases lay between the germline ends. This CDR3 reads CATTLGGRGEQFF. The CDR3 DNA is TGTGCCACCACGCTGGGGGGGCGAGGGGAGCAGTTCTTC.

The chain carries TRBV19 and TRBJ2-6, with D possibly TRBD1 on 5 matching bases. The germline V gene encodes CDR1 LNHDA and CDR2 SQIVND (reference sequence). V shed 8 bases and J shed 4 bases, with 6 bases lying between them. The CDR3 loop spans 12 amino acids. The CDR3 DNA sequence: TGTGCCAGTGGGGCCGGGGCCAACGTCCTGACTTTC. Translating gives CASGAGANVLTF.

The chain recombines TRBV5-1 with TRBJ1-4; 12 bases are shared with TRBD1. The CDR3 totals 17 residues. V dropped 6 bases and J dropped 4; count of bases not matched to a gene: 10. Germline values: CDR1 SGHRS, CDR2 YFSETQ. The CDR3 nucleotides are TGCGCCAGCACATCCGGGACAGGGGGCGGGCGTAATGAAAAACTGTTTTTT. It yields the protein CASTSGTGGGRNEKLFF.

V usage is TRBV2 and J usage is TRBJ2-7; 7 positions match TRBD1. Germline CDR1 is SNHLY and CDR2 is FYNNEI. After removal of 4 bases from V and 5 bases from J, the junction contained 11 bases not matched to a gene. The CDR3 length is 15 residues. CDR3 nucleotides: TGTGCCAGCAGTGCTGACAGGGTAGTCTCTCACGAGCAGTACTTC. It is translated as CASSADRVVSHEQYF.

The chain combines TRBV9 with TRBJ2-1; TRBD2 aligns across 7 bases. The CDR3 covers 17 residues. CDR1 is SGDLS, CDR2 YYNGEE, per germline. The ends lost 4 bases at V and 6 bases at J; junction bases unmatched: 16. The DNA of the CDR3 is TGTGCCAGCAGCCTCCGGCCGACTAGCCCTCGGGGCAATGAGCAGTTCTTC. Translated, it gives CASSLRPTSPRGNEQFF.

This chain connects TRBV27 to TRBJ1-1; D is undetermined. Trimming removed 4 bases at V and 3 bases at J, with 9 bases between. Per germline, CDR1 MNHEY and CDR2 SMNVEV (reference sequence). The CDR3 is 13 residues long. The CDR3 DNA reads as TGTGCCAGCAGTTCCCAGAGGTACACTGAAGCTTTCTTT. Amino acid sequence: CASSSQRYTEAFF.

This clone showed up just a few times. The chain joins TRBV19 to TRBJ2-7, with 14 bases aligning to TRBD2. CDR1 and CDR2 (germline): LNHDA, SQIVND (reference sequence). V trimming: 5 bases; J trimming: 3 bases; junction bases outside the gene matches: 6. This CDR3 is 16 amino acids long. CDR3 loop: CASSPAGTSGGYEQYF. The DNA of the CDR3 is TGTGCCAGTAGTCCCGCTGGGACTAGCGGGGGCTACGAGCAGTACTTC.